This T cell receptor beta chain was identified in a study of T cell responses to AZD1222 COVID-19 vaccine. The overall study: Second-dose groups at about 4 or about 12 weeks were pooled.

Study findings and constraints: Nearly half of the spike-specific TCRs reportedly recognize variant regions that carry no mutations. White British donors predominated, females outnumbered males, and clonal diversity was possibly underestimated.

The CDR3 consists of 12 residues. Germline V lookup: CDR1 MNHEY, CDR2 SVGAGI. Trimming left V 6 bases short and J 0 bases short, with 6 bases between. Generated by immunoSEQ multiplex PCR, the TCRdb table keeps only in-frame clones and is missing some. The sample carries 72,000 or so clones, around 85% recorded once. This clone was counted only a few times. Its matching antigen is unknown. The starting material was peripheral blood, obtained on day 0 of AZD1222 vaccination. The chain employs TRBV6-5 and TRBJ2-7; D is unclear. This clonotype originated in an adult in good health. CDR3 coding DNA: TGTGCCAGCAGGGACGCCTCCTACGAGCAGTACTTC. Translation: CASRDASYEQYF.